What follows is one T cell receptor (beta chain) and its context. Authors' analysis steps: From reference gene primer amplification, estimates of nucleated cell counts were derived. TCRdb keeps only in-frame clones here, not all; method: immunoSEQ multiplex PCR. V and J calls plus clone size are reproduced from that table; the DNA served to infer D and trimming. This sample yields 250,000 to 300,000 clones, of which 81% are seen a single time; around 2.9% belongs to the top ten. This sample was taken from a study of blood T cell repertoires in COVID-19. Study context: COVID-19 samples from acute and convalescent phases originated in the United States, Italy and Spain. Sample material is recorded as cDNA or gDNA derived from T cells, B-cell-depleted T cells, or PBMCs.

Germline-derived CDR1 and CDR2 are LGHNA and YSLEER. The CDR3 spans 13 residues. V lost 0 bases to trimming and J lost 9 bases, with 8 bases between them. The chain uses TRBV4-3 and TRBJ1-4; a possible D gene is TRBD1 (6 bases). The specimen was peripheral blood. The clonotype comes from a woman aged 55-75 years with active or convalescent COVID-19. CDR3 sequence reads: CASSQEQGQKLFF. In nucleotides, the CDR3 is TGCGCCAGCAGCCAAGAACAGGGACAAAAACTGTTTTTT.